This TCR beta chain was captured in a study of CD8 T cells in ankylosing spondylitis. Study results and caveats: Ankylosing spondylitis blood appeared to carry a characteristic TCR beta motif of seven to nine highly homologous variants. Prior work had noted some motif variants in reactive arthritis blood and synovial fluid. The disease-linked clones had a CD8+ phenotype and low blood frequencies. The clones that were linked to disease were reported to be significantly enriched in matched synovial fluid samples from ankylosing spondylitis patients.

Quantitative 5'-RACE with molecular barcodes produced the TCR beta libraries. TCRdb used MiXCR to reprocess the 5' RACE reads, holding one entry per CDR3 protein. The sample contains some 220,000 distinct CDR3 sequences, around 6.6% of which appear only once. This clonotype showed up many times. Its matching antigen is unknown. This CDR3 contains 16 residues. CDR1 and CDR2 from the germline V gene are MNHEY and SVGEGT. Trimming at V came to 5 bases and at J to 8 bases, leaving 15 bases not matched to a gene. This sequence was found in a male donor with ankylosing spondylitis. The chain employs TRBV6-2 or TRBV6-3 and TRBJ1-1, with 9 bases matching TRBD1. Material: blood, either unsorted or a sorted T cell fraction (not recorded which). The CDR3 DNA reads as TGTGCCAGCAGTGGTATACCCTGGGACAGGGTGGAAGAAGCTTTCTTT. This encodes CASSGIPWDRVEEAFF.